These 4 T cell receptor beta chains were all obtained from the same sample, sequenced in a study of technical replicates of blood from a few donors. Libraries were prepared by immunoSEQ multiplex PCR; TCRdb keeps only in-frame clonotypes and omits some of them. The table records tens of thousands of clones, 80% to 90% of them present only once. Source material: PBMCs. These receptors originate from a human donor in good health. Some clones in this sample may be carry-over from other donors' samples.

The rearrangement joins TRBV19 to TRBJ1-2; D might be TRBD1 (5 bases). The CDR3 extends over 11 amino acids. Germline V gives CDR1 LNHDA, CDR2 SQIVND (reference sequence). Trimming took off 9 bases at V and 8 bases at J, with 13 bases between the two ends. The CDR3 loop is CASCGGSGYTF. The CDR3, as DNA: TGTGCCAGCTGTGGGGGGAGCGGCTACACCTTC.

This clone has only a few counts. The rearrangement uses TRBV4-3 and TRBJ1-4; TRBD1 might be the D (6 bases). The V end was cut by 1 base, the J end by 7 bases, with 10 bases between. There are 14 residues in the CDR3. The germline gives CDR1 LGHNA, CDR2 YSLEER. CDR3 nucleotides: TGCGCCAGCAGCCAAGTACAGGGTGGTGAAAAACTGTTTTTT. This encodes CASSQVQGGEKLFF.

This clone has only one observation. The chain carries TRBV7-2 and TRBJ2-5, with a weak D call TRBD2 (6 bases). Germline V gene sequence: CDR1 SGHTA, CDR2 FQGNSA. With 3 bases removed from V and 0 bases from J, the gap between germline ends came to 8 bases. This CDR3 has 14 residues. The CDR3 reads CASSLEGNQETQYF. In nucleotides, the CDR3 is TGTGCCAGCAGCTTGGAGGGGAACCAAGAGACCCAGTACTTC.

The gene calls are TRBV11-3 and TRBJ2-7, with 7 bases matching TRBD2. Germline V CDR1 and CDR2: SGHNT, YENEEA. The CDR3 sequence is 17 residues long. V was clipped by 0 bases and J by 0 bases; unmatched bases: 8. In DNA form, the CDR3 reads TGTGCCAGCAGCTTAGATTACGCGGGAGAGAGCTCCTACGAGCAGTACTTC. This sequence encodes CASSLDYAGESSYEQYF. The full variable domain, with the rest looked up from reference TRBV11-3 and TRBJ2-7, is EAGVVQSPRYKIIEKKQPVAFWCNPISGHNTLYWYLQNLGQGPELLIRYENEEAVDDSQLPKDRFSAERLKGVDSTLKIQPAELGDSAVYLCASSLDYAGESSYEQYFGPGTRLTVT.